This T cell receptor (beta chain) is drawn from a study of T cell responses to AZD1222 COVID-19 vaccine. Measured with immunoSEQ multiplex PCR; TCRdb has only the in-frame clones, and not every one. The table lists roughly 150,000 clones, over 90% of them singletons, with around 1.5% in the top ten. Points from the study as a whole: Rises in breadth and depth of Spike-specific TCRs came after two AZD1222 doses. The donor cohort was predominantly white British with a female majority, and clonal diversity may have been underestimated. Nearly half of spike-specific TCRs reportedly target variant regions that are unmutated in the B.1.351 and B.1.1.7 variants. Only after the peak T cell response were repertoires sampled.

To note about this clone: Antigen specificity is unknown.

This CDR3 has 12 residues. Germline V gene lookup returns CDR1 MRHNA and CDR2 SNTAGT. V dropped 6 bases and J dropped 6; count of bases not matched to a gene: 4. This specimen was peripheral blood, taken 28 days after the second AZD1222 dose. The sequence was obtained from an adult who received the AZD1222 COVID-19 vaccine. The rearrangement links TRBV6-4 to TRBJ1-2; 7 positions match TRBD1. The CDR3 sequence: CASRQGQDGYTF. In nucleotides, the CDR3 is TGTGCCAGCAGACAGGGGCAGGATGGCTACACCTTC.